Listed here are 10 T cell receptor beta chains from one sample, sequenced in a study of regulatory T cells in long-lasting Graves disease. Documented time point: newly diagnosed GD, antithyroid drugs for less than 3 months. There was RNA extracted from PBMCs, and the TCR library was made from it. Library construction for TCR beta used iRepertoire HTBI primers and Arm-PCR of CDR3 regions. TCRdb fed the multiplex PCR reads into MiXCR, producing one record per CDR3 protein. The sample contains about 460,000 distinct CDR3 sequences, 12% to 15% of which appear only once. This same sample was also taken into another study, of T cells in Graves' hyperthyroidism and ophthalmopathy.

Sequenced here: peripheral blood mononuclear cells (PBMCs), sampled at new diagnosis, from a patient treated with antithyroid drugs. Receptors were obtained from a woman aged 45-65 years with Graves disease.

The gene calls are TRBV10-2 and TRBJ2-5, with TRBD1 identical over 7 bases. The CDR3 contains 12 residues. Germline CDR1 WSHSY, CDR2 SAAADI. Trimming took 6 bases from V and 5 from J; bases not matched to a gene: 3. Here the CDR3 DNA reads TGCGCCAGCAGCGACAGGGTGGAGACCCAGTACTTC. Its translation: CASSDRVETQYF.

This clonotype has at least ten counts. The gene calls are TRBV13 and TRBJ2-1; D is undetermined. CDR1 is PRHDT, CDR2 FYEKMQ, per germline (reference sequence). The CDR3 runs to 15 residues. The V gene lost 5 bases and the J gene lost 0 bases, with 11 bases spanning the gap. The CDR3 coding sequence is TGTGCCAGCAGCCGAACGGAGATCTCCTACAATGAGCAGTTCTTC. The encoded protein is CASSRTEISYNEQFF. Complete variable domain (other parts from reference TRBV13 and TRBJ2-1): AAGVIQSPRHLIKEKRETATLKCYPIPRHDTVYWYQQGPGQDPQFLISFYEKMQSDKGSIPDRFSAQQFSDYHSELNMSSLELGDSALYFCASSRTEISYNEQFFGPGTRLTVL.

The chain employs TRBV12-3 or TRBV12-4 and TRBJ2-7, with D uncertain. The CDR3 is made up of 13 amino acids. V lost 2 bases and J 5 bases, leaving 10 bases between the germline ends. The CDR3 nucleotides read TGTGCCAGCAGTTTACAAACAGAGGACGAGCAGTACTTC. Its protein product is CASSLQTEDEQYF.

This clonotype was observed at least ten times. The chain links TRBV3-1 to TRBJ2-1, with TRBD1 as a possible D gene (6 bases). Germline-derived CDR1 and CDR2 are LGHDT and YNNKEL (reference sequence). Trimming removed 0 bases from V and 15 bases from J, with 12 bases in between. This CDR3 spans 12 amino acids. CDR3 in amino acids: CASSQEGRGPFF. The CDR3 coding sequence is TGTGCCAGCAGCCAAGAGGGCAGGGGCCCGTTCTTC.

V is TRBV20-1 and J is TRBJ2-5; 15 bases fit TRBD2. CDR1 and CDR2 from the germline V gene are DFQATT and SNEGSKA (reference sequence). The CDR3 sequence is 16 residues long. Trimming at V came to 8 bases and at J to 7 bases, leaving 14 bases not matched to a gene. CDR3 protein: CSYYTGTSGRRGTQYF. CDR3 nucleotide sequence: TGCAGTTATTATACCGGGACTAGCGGGAGGAGAGGGACCCAGTACTTC.

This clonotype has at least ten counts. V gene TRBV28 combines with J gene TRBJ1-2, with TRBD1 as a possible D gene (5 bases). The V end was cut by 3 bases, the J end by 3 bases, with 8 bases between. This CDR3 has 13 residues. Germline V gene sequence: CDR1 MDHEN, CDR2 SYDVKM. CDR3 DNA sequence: TGTGCCAGCAGTTTCGGGGGGTACTATGGCTACACCTTC. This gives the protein CASSFGGYYGYTF.

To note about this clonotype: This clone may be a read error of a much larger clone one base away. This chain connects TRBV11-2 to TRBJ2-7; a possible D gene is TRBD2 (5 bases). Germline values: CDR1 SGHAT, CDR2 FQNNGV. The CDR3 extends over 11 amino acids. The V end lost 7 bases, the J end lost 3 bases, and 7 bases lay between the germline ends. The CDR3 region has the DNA TGTGCCAGCATCCGGGACTACGAGCAGTACTTC. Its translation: CASIRDYEQYF.

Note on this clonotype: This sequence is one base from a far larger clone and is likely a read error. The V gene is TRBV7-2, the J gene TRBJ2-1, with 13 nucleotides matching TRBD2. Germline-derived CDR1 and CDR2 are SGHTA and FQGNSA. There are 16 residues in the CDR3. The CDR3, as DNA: TGTGCCAGCAGCCCCCAGGGACTAGCGGGACGGGAGACCCGGTACTTC. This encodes CASSPQGLAGRETRYF.

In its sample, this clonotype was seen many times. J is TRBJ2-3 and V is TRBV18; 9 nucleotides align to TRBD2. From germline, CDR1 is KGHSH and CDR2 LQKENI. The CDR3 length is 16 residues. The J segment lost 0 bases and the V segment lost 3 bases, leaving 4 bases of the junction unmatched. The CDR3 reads CASSPASGISTDTQYF. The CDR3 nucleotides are TGTGCCAGCTCACCTGCTAGCGGGATAAGCACAGATACGCAGTATTTT.

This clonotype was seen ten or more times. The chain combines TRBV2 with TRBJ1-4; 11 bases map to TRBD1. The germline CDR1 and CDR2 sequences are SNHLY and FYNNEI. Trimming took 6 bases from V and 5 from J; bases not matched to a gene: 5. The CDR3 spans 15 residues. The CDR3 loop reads CASSGQGARNEKLFF. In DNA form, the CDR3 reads TGTGCCAGCAGCGGACAGGGGGCACGAAATGAAAAACTGTTTTTT.